The 21 T cell receptor beta chains below come from one sample, sequenced in a study of T cell changes during pregnancy in multiple sclerosis (dated by TCRdb to about 2019). The method behind the library was the immunoSEQ multiplex PCR assay. Not all clones reach the TCRdb copy of this immuneACCESS table, which keeps in-frame sequences only. Checked studies attribute under half of the gap to unresolved V genes and leave the rest unexplained. Present in this sample are tens of thousands of clones, about 90% of which were seen just once. Roughly 0.8% of the sample rests with the top ten. The sequenced sample was peripheral blood, obtained in the second trimester of pregnancy. Every receptor here comes from a female donor with multiple sclerosis, enrolled in a pregnancy study.

The V and J genes are TRBV9 and TRBJ2-6, with 9 positions matching TRBD1. Looked up from germline, CDR1 is SGDLS and CDR2 is YYNGEE. Germline trimming cut 0 bases from V and 0 bases from J; bases unmatched to any gene: 10. The CDR3 covers 20 residues. The CDR3 loop reads CASSVAARTGAISGANVLTF. In nucleotides, the CDR3 is TGTGCCAGCAGCGTAGCGGCCCGGACAGGGGCGATCTCTGGGGCCAACGTCCTGACTTTC.

The V and J genes are TRBV19 and TRBJ2-5; 11 bases align to TRBD2. The germline CDR1 and CDR2 sequences are LNHDA and SQIVND (reference sequence). Trimming at V came to 6 bases and at J to 3 bases, leaving 12 bases not matched to a gene. The CDR3 covers 17 residues. The CDR3 DNA reads TGTGCCAGTAGCCGAGGCGACACTAGCGGGGGCGAAGAGACCCAGTACTTC. This codes for CASSRGDTSGGEETQYF.

This clone was counted only a few times. V usage is TRBV6-6 and J usage is TRBJ2-1; 10 bases are shared with TRBD2. Germline-derived CDR1 and CDR2 are MNHNY and SVGAGI (reference sequence). This CDR3 comprises 15 residues. Unmatched junction bases numbered 6, after V lost 3 bases and J lost 7 bases. CDR3: CASSYVAGGSNEQFF. CDR3 DNA sequence: TGTGCCAGCAGTTATGTAGCGGGGGGTAGTAATGAGCAGTTCTTC.

This clone came up once. This chain connects TRBV6-6 to TRBJ2-7; D is unclear. V dropped 2 bases and J dropped 3 bases, with 14 bases sitting between them. CDR3 length: 15 residues. Germline-derived CDR1 and CDR2 are MNHNY and SVGAGI (reference sequence). The CDR3, as DNA: TGTGCCAGCAGTTACCGACAAGGAATGAGCTACGAGCAGTACTTC. Its translation: CASSYRQGMSYEQYF.

The chain employs TRBV7-9 and TRBJ1-1; tentatively, D is TRBD1 (6 bases). V lost 7 bases, J lost 1 base, and 22 bases lay in between. CDR3 length: 17 residues. CDR1 and CDR2 (germline): SEHNR, FQNEAQ (reference sequence). The CDR3 region has the DNA TGTGCCAGCACCCCAGGGGTCCAGGGCGGGGGGAACACTGAAGCTTTCTTT. Amino acid sequence: CASTPGVQGGGNTEAFF.

The CDR3 nucleotides read TGTGCCAGCAGCTATAGGACTAGCGGGGTGCATAGGGATACGCAGTATTTT. This translates into CASSYRTSGVHRDTQYF. The chain employs TRBV5-6 and TRBJ2-3, with 12 bases aligning to TRBD2. This CDR3 contains 17 residues. The germline CDR1 and CDR2 sequences are SGHDT and YYEEEE. Trimming at V came to 3 bases and at J to 6 bases, leaving 11 bases not matched to a gene.

The gene calls are TRBV7-9 and TRBJ1-3; D ambiguous. The CDR3 extends over 16 amino acids. CDR1 and CDR2 from the germline V gene are SEHNR and FQNEAQ (reference sequence). The germline V and J ends were trimmed by 5 bases and 2 bases, with 16 bases remaining between them. The CDR3 sequence: CASSRSLLETGNTIYF. DNA of the CDR3: TGTGCCAGCAGCCGGTCTCTGTTAGAAACTGGAAACACCATATATTTT.

The table lists this clone with a count of one. V gene TRBV25-1 combines with J gene TRBJ2-5; 10 bases match TRBD1. The CDR3 contains 14 residues. CDR1 and CDR2 from the germline V gene are MGHDK and SYGVNS. V was clipped by 5 bases and J by 5 bases; unmatched bases: 5. The CDR3 DNA reads as TGTGCCAGCAGTCGACAGGGGGCAGTGGAGACCCAGTACTTC. This translates into CASSRQGAVETQYF.

This clone was recorded once. The rearrangement uses TRBV6-1 and TRBJ2-7; 12 nucleotides align to TRBD2. CDR3 size: 15 residues. J lost 2 bases, V lost 6 bases, and 5 bases had no gene match. The germline V gene encodes CDR1 MNHNS and CDR2 SASEGT. CDR3: CASRVLAGGTYEQYF. The CDR3 DNA sequence: TGTGCCAGCAGAGTACTAGCGGGGGGCACCTACGAGCAGTACTTC.

V gene TRBV10-3 combines with J gene TRBJ2-6; no definite D call. Trimming removed 4 bases from V and 1 base from J, with 8 bases in between. The CDR3 contains 15 residues. Germline lookup yields CDR1 ENHRY and CDR2 SYGVKD. The CDR3, as DNA: TGTGCCATCAGTGCTACGGTATCTGGGGCCAACGTCCTGACTTTC. Protein: CAISATVSGANVLTF.

The gene calls are TRBV7-2 and TRBJ2-3, with 9 bases identical to TRBD2. Germline loops: CDR1 SGHTA, CDR2 FQGNSA. The CDR3 covers 18 residues. V shed 1 base, J shed 0 bases, and the junction held 8 bases outside the gene matches. The CDR3 spells CASSLVPRSGGSTDTQYF. The CDR3 DNA is TGTGCCAGCAGCTTAGTGCCCCGTAGCGGGGGAAGCACAGATACGCAGTATTTT.

The chain carries TRBV5-6 and TRBJ1-1; 7 nucleotides line up with TRBD1. The CDR3 has 14 amino acids. CDR1 SGHDT and CDR2 YYEEEE come from the germline V gene. V was clipped by 2 bases and J by 4 bases; unmatched bases: 5. CDR3: CASSFGQDSTEAFF. The CDR3 DNA follows: TGTGCCAGCAGCTTCGGACAGGATAGCACTGAAGCTTTCTTT.

The chain is built from TRBV18 and TRBJ2-1; TRBD2 matches 7 bases. This CDR3 spans 17 amino acids. The V and J ends lost 3 bases and 0 bases, in that order; junction bases with no gene match: 8. Germline V lookup: CDR1 KGHSH, CDR2 LQKENI. CDR3 sequence (DNA): TGTGCCAGCTCACCTCTCCCTAGCGGAAGCTCCTACAATGAGCAGTTCTTC. It yields the protein CASSPLPSGSSYNEQFF. Looking up the rest from reference TRBV18 and TRBJ2-1 gives the full variable domain: NAGVMQNPRHLVRRRGQEARLRCSPMKGHSHVYWYRQLPEEGLKFMVYLQKENIIDESGMPKERFSAEFPKEGPSILRIQQVVRGDSAAYFCASSPLPSGSSYNEQFFGPGTRLTVL.

J is TRBJ2-7 and V is TRBV4-3, with D possibly matching TRBD2 (6 bases). The CDR3 has 19 residues. V shed 0 bases and J shed 0 bases, with 21 bases lying between them. The V gene's germline CDR1 is LGHNA and CDR2 YSLEER. The CDR3 sequence is CASSQEFGSRGTFSYEQYF. In DNA form, the CDR3 reads TGCGCCAGCAGCCAAGAGTTCGGGAGTCGGGGAACTTTCTCCTACGAGCAGTACTTC.

The V gene is TRBV15, the J gene TRBJ1-5, with TRBD1 as a possible D gene (5 bases). This CDR3 comprises 14 residues. Trimming cost V 3 bases and J 3 bases, with 9 bases left between them. Germline CDR1 LNHNV, CDR2 YYDKDF (reference sequence). This chain's CDR3 is CATSSGGYNQPQHF. The CDR3 nucleotides read TGTGCCACCAGCAGCGGGGGATACAATCAGCCCCAGCATTTT.

The V and J genes are TRBV11-3 and TRBJ2-3, with 9 bases lining up with TRBD2. Germline CDR1 reads SGHNT; CDR2 reads YENEEA. The CDR3 has 15 residues. V was pared by 4 bases and J by 4 bases, with 6 bases of the junction left unmatched. Here the CDR3 reads CASSSGGGAADTQYF. DNA of the CDR3: TGTGCCAGCAGCTCCGGCGGGGGGGCGGCAGATACGCAGTATTTT.

This chain joins TRBV4-3 and TRBJ1-1, with TRBD1 matching over 8 bases. This CDR3 is built from 16 residues. V trimming: 4 bases; J trimming: 4 bases; junction bases outside the gene matches: 11. Germline V gives CDR1 LGHNA, CDR2 YSLEER. The CDR3 loop is CASSPGQGRFSTEAFF. DNA for the CDR3: TGCGCCAGCAGCCCCGGACAGGGACGTTTTTCCACTGAAGCTTTCTTT.

In its sample, this clone was seen once. The rearrangement joins TRBV25-1 to TRBJ2-3; TRBD2 aligns across 15 bases. CDR3 length: 14 amino acids. The trim removed 8 bases at V and 3 bases at J, leaving 0 bases unmatched. In germline, CDR1 is MGHDK, CDR2 SYGVNS. CDR3 sequence reads: CASGLAGGTDTQYF. In DNA, the CDR3 is TGTGCCAGCGGACTAGCGGGGGGGACAGATACGCAGTATTTT.

The chain joins TRBV29-1 to TRBJ2-7; 7 nucleotides align to TRBD1. Germline CDR1 SQVTM, CDR2 ANQGSEA. J was trimmed by 6 bases and V by 6 bases; bases with no gene match: 14. The CDR3 has 14 residues. This CDR3 reads CSVAWTGSRIEQYF. DNA of the CDR3: TGCAGCGTCGCGTGGACAGGCTCCAGGATCGAGCAGTACTTC.

This chain connects TRBV5-4 to TRBJ2-7, with 7 bases fitting TRBD1. The germline V gene has CDR1 SGHNT and CDR2 YYREEE (reference sequence). The CDR3 runs to 13 residues. Trimming at V came to 4 bases and at J to 4 bases, leaving 5 bases not matched to a gene. In DNA, the CDR3 is TGTGCCAGCAGCCCATCGACAGGGTACGAGCAGTACTTC. It specifies CASSPSTGYEQYF.

The rearrangement links TRBV2 to TRBJ1-5, with 11 bases lining up with TRBD1. After removal of 7 bases from V and 6 bases from J, the junction contained 5 bases not matched to a gene. Germline CDR1 SNHLY, CDR2 FYNNEI. CDR3 length equals 14 residues. The CDR3 region is CASIPDRGLQPQHF. The CDR3 nucleotides read TGTGCCAGCATCCCGGACAGGGGGCTTCAGCCCCAGCATTTT.